This passage covers 14 T cell receptor beta chains from one sample sequenced in a study of Ad26.COV2.S vaccination and SARS-CoV-2 variants. The data were produced by immunoSEQ multiplex PCR, yet TCRdb's version contains in-frame clones alone and is incomplete. The profile covers over 400,000 clones, with roughly 87% appearing a single time and around 2.5% taken by the ten largest. The sample's treatment: about 20 received Ad26.COV2.S at low or high dose, single or two shots; about 5 received placebo; per-sample allocation not given. Specimens were obtained on day 63 following the first vaccine or placebo injection. The sequences come from peripheral blood, collected in a trial of Ad26.COV2.S vaccine versus placebo. All receptors derive from a person aged 18-65 years who received the Ad26.COV2.S COVID-19 vaccine or a placebo.

V is TRBV6-5 and J is TRBJ2-7; tentative D call: TRBD2 (5 bases). Per the germline V gene, CDR1 is MNHEY and CDR2 is SVGAGI. The CDR3 spans 15 residues. The germline V and J ends were trimmed by 5 bases and 3 bases, with 17 bases remaining between them. The CDR3 DNA reads TGTGCCAGCAGTATCTCCCGGGAAAGGGACTACGAGCAGTACTTC. Its translation: CASSISRERDYEQYF.

The V and J genes are TRBV30 and TRBJ2-1; no firm D call. This CDR3 is built from 14 residues. V shed 4 bases and J shed 15 bases, with 25 bases lying between them. Looked up from germline, CDR1 is GTSNPN and CDR2 is SVGIG (reference sequence). CDR3 protein: CAWMKDFPLGLGFF. In DNA form, the CDR3 reads TGTGCCTGGATGAAGGATTTTCCTCTGGGTCTGGGGTTCTTC.

The V call is TRBV7-3, the J call TRBJ2-3; TRBD2 matches 10 bases. The CDR3 length is 17 residues. Germline trimming cut 2 bases from V and 2 bases from J; bases unmatched to any gene: 7. In germline, CDR1 is SGHTA, CDR2 FQGTGA. CDR3 sequence: CASSLLPLAGDTDTQYF. For the CDR3, the DNA is TGTGCCAGCAGCTTACTCCCCCTAGCGGGGGACACAGATACGCAGTATTTT.

This chain connects TRBV5-8 to TRBJ1-1; D not certain. In germline, CDR1 is SGHTS, CDR2 YDEGEE. The CDR3 length is 15 residues. V was trimmed by 5 bases and J by 6 bases, leaving 20 bases between them. CDR3 coding DNA: TGTGCCAGCAGGCTACCGGTGGGATGGGGATCTGAAGCTTTCTTT. Encoded protein: CASRLPVGWGSEAFF.

This chain uses TRBV19 with TRBJ2-7; 7 bases agree with TRBD1. The CDR3 covers 14 residues. CDR1 LNHDA and CDR2 SQIVND come from the germline V gene (reference sequence). Unmatched junction bases numbered 12, after V lost 6 bases and J lost 7 bases. The CDR3 bases are TGTGCCAGTAGCAAAGACAGGGAAGGTCGTGAGCAGTACTTC. Its protein product is CASSKDREGREQYF.

The V gene is TRBV18, the J gene TRBJ1-1; D remains unclear. The CDR3 length is 14 residues. Germline lookup yields CDR1 KGHSH and CDR2 LQKENI. Trimming cost V 3 bases and J 3 bases, with 11 bases left between them. Here the CDR3 reads CASSPGGQDTEAFF. The CDR3 DNA reads TGTGCCAGCTCACCGGGTGGGCAAGACACTGAAGCTTTCTTT.

V is TRBV5-6 and J is TRBJ2-3; tentative D call: TRBD1 (6 bases). CDR3 length: 13 residues. The germline gives CDR1 SGHDT, CDR2 YYEEEE. V was trimmed by 4 bases and J by 9 bases, leaving 15 bases between them. CDR3 protein: CASSTGTRMTQYF. Written as DNA, the CDR3 is TGTGCCAGCAGCACAGGGACGCGGATGACGCAGTATTTT.

The CDR3 DNA follows: TGCGCCAGCAGCCAATTAGGACAGCTGAACTATGGCTACACCTTC. This sequence encodes CASSQLGQLNYGYTF. This chain joins TRBV4-1 and TRBJ1-2, with D perhaps matching TRBD1 (6 bases). Germline V CDR1 and CDR2: MGHRA, YSYEKL. CDR3 length: 15 residues. Trimming left V 2 bases short and J 2 bases short, with 12 bases between.

The gene calls are TRBV18 and TRBJ1-4, with D perhaps matching TRBD1 (5 bases). CDR1 and CDR2 from the germline V gene are KGHSH and LQKENI. The CDR3 is 16 amino acids. V was pared by 2 bases and J by 5 bases, with 15 bases between. The CDR3 loop reads CASSPEVSPGNEKLFF. The CDR3 DNA reads as TGTGCCAGCTCACCAGAAGTTTCTCCAGGGAATGAAAAACTGTTTTTT.

This clone came up once. The chain uses TRBV11-2 and TRBJ2-1, with 11 bases lining up with TRBD2. V shed 5 bases and J 8 bases; nucleotides not matched to a gene: 8. The germline V gene encodes CDR1 SGHAT and CDR2 FQNNGV. This CDR3 contains 15 residues. CDR3 protein: CASSRSSLAGDEQFF. As DNA, the CDR3 is TGTGCCAGCAGCCGCTCCTCACTAGCGGGAGATGAGCAGTTCTTC.

The genes are TRBV6-2 or TRBV6-3 and TRBJ2-2; D not certain. The V gene's germline CDR1 is MNHEY and CDR2 SVGEGT. This CDR3 is built from 13 residues. Trimming removed 1 base from V and 6 bases from J, with 6 bases in between. This chain's CDR3 is CASSYYKSGELFF. As DNA, the CDR3 is TGTGCCAGCAGTTACTACAAATCCGGGGAGCTGTTTTTT.

The J gene is TRBJ1-1, the V gene TRBV14; D ambiguous. Germline V lookup: CDR1 SGHDN, CDR2 FVKESK. The CDR3 length is 13 residues. Trimming removed 1 base at V and 1 base at J, with 4 bases between. The CDR3 protein is CASSQGSNTEAFF. The DNA of the CDR3 is TGTGCCAGCAGCCAAGGCTCGAACACTGAAGCTTTCTTT.

The gene calls are TRBV6-1 and TRBJ1-5, with 8 bases fitting TRBD1. V trimming: 1 base; J trimming: 6 bases; junction bases outside the gene matches: 8. Germline V lookup: CDR1 MNHNS, CDR2 SASEGT. This CDR3 is 16 amino acids long. CDR3 nucleotides: TGTGCCAGCAGTGAAGTACAGGGGGTCTCGGTTCAGCCCCAGCATTTT. Translated, it gives CASSEVQGVSVQPQHF.

The chain combines TRBV4-3 with TRBJ2-7; D tentatively reads TRBD1 or TRBD2 (5 bases each). The V gene's germline CDR1 is LGHNA and CDR2 YSLEER. The CDR3 totals 14 residues. With 1 base removed from V and 6 bases from J, the gap between germline ends came to 13 bases. The CDR3 reads CASSQAGGRGEQYF. CDR3 sequence (DNA): TGCGCCAGCAGCCAAGCTGGGGGAAGGGGCGAGCAGTACTTC.